The clone carrying this T cell receptor beta chain was seen only a few times. Its specificity is unknown. Unique-molecular-identifier-tagged TCR beta cDNA libraries were used. The T cell input of roughly 0.9 to 11 million gave hundreds of thousands of cDNA molecules. TCRdb re-analysed the PCR reads in MiXCR, keeping a single row per CDR3 protein. The data show approximately 460,000 distinct CDR3 sequences, nearly 45% seen once. V gave up 2 bases and J gave up 2 bases, with 7 bases separating them. The CDR3 length is 13 residues. This sample was taken from a study of post-analysis software for immune sequencing data. Study-wide results and limits: There were a few TRBV segments more frequent in patients than controls, and TRBV5-6, TRBV5-1 and TRBV20-1 were among them.

The sequencing sample was made of blood. The clonotype was recovered from a girl aged 10-17 years with multiple sclerosis. The chain employs TRBV12-3 or TRBV12-4 and TRBJ2-7; a weak D match, TRBD2 (6 bases). CDR3 nucleotides: TGTGCCAGCAGTTTACTAGCGCCCTACGAGCAGTACTTC. Amino acids: CASSLLAPYEQYF.